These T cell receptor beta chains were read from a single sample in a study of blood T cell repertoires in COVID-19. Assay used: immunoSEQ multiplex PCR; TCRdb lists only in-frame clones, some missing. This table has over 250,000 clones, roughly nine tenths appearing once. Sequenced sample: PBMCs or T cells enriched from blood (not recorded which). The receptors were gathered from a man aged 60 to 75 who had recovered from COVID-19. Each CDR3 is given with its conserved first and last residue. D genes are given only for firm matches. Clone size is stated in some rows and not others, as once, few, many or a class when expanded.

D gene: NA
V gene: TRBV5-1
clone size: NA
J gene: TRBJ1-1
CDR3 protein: CASSEGNTEAFF
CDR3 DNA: TGCGCCAGCAGCGAGGGGAACACTGAAGCTTTCTTT

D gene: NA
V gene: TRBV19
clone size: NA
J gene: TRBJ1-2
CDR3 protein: CASSMGSSGHYGYTF
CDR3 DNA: TGTGCCAGTAGTATGGGCAGCTCAGGGCACTATGGCTACACCTTC

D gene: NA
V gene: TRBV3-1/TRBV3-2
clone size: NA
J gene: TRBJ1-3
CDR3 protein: CASSQDQQWSVAGNTIYF
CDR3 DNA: TGTGCCAGCAGCCAAGACCAGCAATGGAGTGTAGCTGGAAACACCATATATTTT

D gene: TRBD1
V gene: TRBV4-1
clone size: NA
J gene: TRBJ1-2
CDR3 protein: CASSQGSWGQHYGYTF
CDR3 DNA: TGCGCCAGCAGCCAAGGGTCATGGGGACAGCACTATGGCTACACCTTC

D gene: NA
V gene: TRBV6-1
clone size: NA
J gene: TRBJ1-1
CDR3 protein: CASSEALGGTEAFF
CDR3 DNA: TGTGCCAGCAGTGAAGCGCTCGGGGGGACTGAAGCTTTCTTT

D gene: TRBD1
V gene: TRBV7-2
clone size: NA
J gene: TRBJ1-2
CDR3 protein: CASSLGGTGYGYTF
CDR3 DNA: TGTGCCAGCAGCTTAGGAGGGACAGGCTATGGCTACACCTTC

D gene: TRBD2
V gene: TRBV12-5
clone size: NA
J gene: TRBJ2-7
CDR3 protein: CASGLMTSFYEQYF
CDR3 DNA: TGTGCTAGTGGTTTGATGACTAGCTTCTACGAGCAGTACTTC

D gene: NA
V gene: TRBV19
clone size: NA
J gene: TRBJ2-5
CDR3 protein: CASSISGGYQETQYF
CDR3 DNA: TGTGCCAGTAGTATATCAGGGGGGTACCAAGAGACCCAGTACTTC

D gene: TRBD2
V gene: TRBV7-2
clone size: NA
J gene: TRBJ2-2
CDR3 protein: CASSPGLASGTGELFF
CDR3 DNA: TGTGCCAGCAGCCCTGGACTAGCCTCGGGCACCGGGGAGCTGTTTTTT

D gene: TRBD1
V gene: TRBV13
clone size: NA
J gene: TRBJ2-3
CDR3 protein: CASSFGTGGAGTQYF
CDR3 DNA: TGTGCCAGCAGCTTTGGGACAGGGGGCGCGGGTACGCAGTATTTT

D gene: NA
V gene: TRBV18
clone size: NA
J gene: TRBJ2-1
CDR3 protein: CATLDRTYNEQFF
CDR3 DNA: TGTGCCACGCTCGACAGGACCTACAATGAGCAGTTCTTC

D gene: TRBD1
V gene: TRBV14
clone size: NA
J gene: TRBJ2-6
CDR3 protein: CASSQVRGRSAGANVLTF
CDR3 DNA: TGTGCCAGCAGCCAAGTGAGGGGGCGGTCGGCTGGGGCCAACGTCCTGACTTTC

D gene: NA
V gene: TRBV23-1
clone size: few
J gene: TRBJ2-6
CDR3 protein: CASSQRGKSSGANVLTF
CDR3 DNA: TGCGCCAGCAGTCAGCGAGGAAAGTCGTCTGGGGCCAACGTCCTGACTTTC

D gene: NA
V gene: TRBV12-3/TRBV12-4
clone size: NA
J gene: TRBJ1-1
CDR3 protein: CASSPGYTEAFF
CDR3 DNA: TGTGCCAGCAGTCCCGGTTACACTGAAGCTTTCTTT

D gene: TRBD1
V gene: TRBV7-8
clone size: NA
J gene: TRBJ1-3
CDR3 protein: CASLRDSSGNTIYF
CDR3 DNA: TGTGCCAGCCTCCGGGACAGCTCTGGAAACACCATATATTTT

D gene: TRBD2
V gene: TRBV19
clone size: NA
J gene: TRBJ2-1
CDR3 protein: CASSIDTAGGPYEQFF
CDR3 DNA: TGTGCCAGTAGTATAGATACAGCGGGAGGGCCGTATGAGCAGTTCTTC

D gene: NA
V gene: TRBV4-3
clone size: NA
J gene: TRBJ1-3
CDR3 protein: CASSQDQLRGGNTIYF
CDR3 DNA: TGCGCCAGCAGCCAAGATCAGCTAAGGGGTGGAAACACCATATATTTT

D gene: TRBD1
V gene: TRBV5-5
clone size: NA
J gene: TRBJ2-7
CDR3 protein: CASSLGPSPQGRLSYEQYF
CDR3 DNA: TGTGCCAGCAGCTTGGGACCCTCGCCACAGGGGCGCTTGTCCTACGAGCAGTACTTC

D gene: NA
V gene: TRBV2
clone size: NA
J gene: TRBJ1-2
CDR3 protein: CASSEGVGNYGYTF
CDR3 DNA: TGTGCCAGCAGTGAGGGCGTCGGAAACTATGGCTACACCTTC

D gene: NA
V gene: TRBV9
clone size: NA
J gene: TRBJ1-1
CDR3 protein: CASSVVLGRGAEAFF
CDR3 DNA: TGTGCCAGCAGCGTAGTTCTAGGCCGCGGGGCTGAAGCTTTCTTT

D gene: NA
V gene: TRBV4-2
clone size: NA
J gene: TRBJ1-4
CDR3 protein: CASSPGQSGEKLFF
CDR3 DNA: TGTGCCAGCAGCCCCGGACAGTCGGGAGAAAAACTGTTTTTT

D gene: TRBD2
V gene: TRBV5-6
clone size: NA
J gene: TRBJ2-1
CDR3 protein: CASSPSGSDNEQFF
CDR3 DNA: TGTGCCAGCAGCCCTAGCGGATCCGACAATGAGCAGTTCTTC

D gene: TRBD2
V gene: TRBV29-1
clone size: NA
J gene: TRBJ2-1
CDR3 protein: CSVEGLAGGEAYNEQFF
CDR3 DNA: TGCAGCGTTGAGGGACTAGCGGGAGGGGAGGCCTACAATGAGCAGTTCTTC

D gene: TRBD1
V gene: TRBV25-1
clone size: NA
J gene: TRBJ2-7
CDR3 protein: CASRQGYEQYF
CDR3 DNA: TGTGCCAGCAGACAGGGGTACGAGCAGTACTTC

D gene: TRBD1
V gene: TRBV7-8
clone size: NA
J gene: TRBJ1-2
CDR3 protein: CASSSQGATNYGYTF
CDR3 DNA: TGTGCCAGCAGCTCGCAGGGGGCCACTAACTATGGCTACACCTTC

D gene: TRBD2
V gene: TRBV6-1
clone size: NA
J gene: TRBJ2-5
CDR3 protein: CASSEEVAGGETQYF
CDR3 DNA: TGTGCCAGCAGTGAAGAGGTGGCGGGAGGGGAGACCCAGTACTTC

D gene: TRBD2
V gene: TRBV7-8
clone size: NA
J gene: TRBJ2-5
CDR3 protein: CASSLSGSGETTQYF
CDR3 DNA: TGTGCCAGCAGCTTGTCAGGTAGCGGGGAGACGACCCAGTACTTC

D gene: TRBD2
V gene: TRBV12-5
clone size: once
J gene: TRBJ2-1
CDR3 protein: CASGLVGLGLAGRRSYNEQFF
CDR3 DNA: TGTGCTAGTGGTTTGGTAGGTTTGGGCCTAGCGGGACGACGATCCTACAATGAGCAGTTCTTC

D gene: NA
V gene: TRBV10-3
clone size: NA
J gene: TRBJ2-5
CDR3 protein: CAISAIPGQETQYF
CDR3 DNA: TGTGCCATCAGTGCGATCCCGGGACAAGAGACCCAGTACTTC

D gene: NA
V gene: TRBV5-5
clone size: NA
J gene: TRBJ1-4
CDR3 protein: CASIPGLRETNEKLFF
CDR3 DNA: TGTGCCAGCATTCCAGGGCTACGAGAAACTAATGAAAAACTGTTTTTT

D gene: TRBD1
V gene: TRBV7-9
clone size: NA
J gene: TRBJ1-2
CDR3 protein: CASSWTGGASGYTF
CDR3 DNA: TGTGCCAGCAGCTGGACAGGGGGCGCCTCTGGCTACACCTTC

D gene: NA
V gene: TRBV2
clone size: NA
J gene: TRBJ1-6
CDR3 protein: CASSEALREYNSPLHF
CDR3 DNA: TGTGCCAGCAGTGAAGCGCTTCGGGAATATAATTCACCCCTCCACTTT

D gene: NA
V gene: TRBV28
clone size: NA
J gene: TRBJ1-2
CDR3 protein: CASTRPIDYGYTF
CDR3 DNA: TGTGCCAGCACGAGGCCCATTGACTATGGCTACACCTTC

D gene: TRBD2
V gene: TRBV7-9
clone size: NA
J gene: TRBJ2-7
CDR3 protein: CASSSLAGAYELQYF
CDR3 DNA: TGTGCCAGCAGCTCCCTAGCGGGGGCATACGAGTTGCAGTACTTC

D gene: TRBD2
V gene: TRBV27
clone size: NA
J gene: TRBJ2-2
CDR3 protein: CASNQAGLAGPGELFF
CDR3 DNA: TGTGCCAGCAACCAGGCGGGACTAGCGGGACCCGGGGAGCTGTTTTTT

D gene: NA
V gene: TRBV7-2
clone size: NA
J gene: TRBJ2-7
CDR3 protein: CASSESGGWPYEQYF
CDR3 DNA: TGTGCCAGCAGCGAGAGTGGAGGTTGGCCCTACGAGCAGTACTTC

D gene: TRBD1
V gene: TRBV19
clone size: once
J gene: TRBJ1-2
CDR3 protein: CASSIDRVGAGYTF
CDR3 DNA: TGTGCCAGTAGTATCGACAGGGTCGGAGCTGGCTACACCTTC

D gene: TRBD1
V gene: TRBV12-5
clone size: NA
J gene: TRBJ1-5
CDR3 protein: CASGTGVPRPQHF
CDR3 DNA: TGTGCTAGTGGTACAGGGGTCCCAAGGCCCCAGCATTTT

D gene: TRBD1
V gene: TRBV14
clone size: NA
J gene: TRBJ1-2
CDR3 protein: CASSPDRGRGYTF
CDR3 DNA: TGTGCCAGCAGTCCAGACAGGGGCCGTGGCTACACCTTC

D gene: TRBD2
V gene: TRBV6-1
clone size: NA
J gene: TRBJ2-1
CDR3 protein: CASSEGSGTSVYNEQFF
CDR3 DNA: TGTGCCAGCAGTGAAGGATCCGGGACTAGCGTCTACAATGAGCAGTTCTTC

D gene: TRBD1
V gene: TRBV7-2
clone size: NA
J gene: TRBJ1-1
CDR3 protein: CASSRGQASEAFF
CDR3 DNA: TGTGCCAGCAGCCGCGGACAGGCGAGTGAAGCTTTCTTT

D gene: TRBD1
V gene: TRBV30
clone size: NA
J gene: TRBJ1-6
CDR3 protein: CAWITGAGAMAYNSPLHF
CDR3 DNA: TGTGCCTGGATTACAGGGGCCGGGGCAATGGCCTATAATTCACCCCTCCACTTT

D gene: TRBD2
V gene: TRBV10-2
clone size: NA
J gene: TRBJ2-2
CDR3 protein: CASSRTSGAHTGELFF
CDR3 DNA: TGCGCCAGCAGTCGTACTAGCGGAGCGCACACCGGGGAGCTGTTTTTT